The source of this T cell receptor (beta chain) is a study of tumor-infiltrating lymphocytes in primary liver carcinoma. The study, taken as a whole, reports: Left bulk and unsorted, the samples did not allow CD4+ and CD8+ repertoires to be compared.

This clonotype was observed a handful of times. Its antigen is not known. Looked up from germline, CDR1 is GTSNPN and CDR2 is SVGIG (reference sequence). J was trimmed by 1 base and V by 8 bases; bases with no gene match: 6. This CDR3 has 14 residues. Making TCR beta cDNA involved approximately 510 ng total RNA and a constant-region primer. Each TCR beta library was derived from three nested multiplex PCR rounds that employed slightly modified ARM-PCR. The first two PCR rounds, roughly 10 cycles each, used TRBV1-TRBV30 forward primers and a C-beta reverse primer. TCRdb passed the multiplex PCR reads through MiXCR, listing each CDR3 protein once. The data show approximately 330,000 distinct CDR3 sequences, with around three fifths seen just once and roughly 6% held by the top ten. In addition to blood RNA drawn from unsorted whole blood, germline DNA was extracted.

This sequence joins TRBV30 and TRBJ2-5, with 11 bases lining up with TRBD2. This TCR derives from a man aged 35-49 years with primary liver carcinoma and hepatitis B virus infection. Sequenced sample: peripheral blood. CDR3: CARTSGGSQETQYF. CDR3 nucleotide sequence: TGTGCCAGAACTAGCGGGGGCAGCCAAGAGACCCAGTACTTC.